This record covers a single TCR beta chain. The sample comes from a study of blood T cell repertoires in COVID-19. Across the whole study: Donors in the United States, Italy and Spain gave samples during acute or convalescent COVID-19.

Shortly before study entry, within 2 weeks, exposed participants had met a COVID-19 case. The authors' processing: Using reference gene primer amplification, nucleated cell counts were estimated. The repertoire was sequenced with immunoSEQ multiplex PCR; TCRdb's copy has only in-frame clones and lacks some. V, J and clone size were drawn from that table, and D and trimming were deduced from the DNA. The data show 400,000 to 500,000 clones, nearly 90% seen once. V shed 2 bases, J shed 4 bases, and the junction held 8 bases outside the gene matches. CDR3 length: 18 amino acids. Looked up from germline, CDR1 is LNHNV and CDR2 is YYDKDF (reference sequence).

J is TRBJ2-3 and V is TRBV15; 14 bases match TRBD2. The clonotype was recovered from a young woman who had been exposed to COVID-19. The sequenced sample was PBMCs or T cells enriched from blood (not recorded which). The CDR3 sequence is CATSRPMTSGGAPDTQYF. CDR3 DNA sequence: TGTGCCACCAGCAGACCGATGACTAGCGGGGGGGCCCCAGATACGCAGTATTTT.